Presented here are 17 T cell receptor beta chains from one specimen sequenced in a study of T-cell reconstitution after alpha-beta-depleted transplantation in children. Unique molecular identifiers were incorporated when the TCRbeta library was constructed. Via MiXCR, TCRdb re-called the PCR reads, giving one row per CDR3 protein. The sample lists about 230,000 distinct CDR3 sequences; approximately 10% were seen once. The input for sequencing was PBMCs from the stem cell graft donor, taken from the stem cell graft. The receptor source for this set is a human donor who donated a stem cell graft to a child with acute lymphoblastic leukemia.

A few counts support this clonotype. The chain links TRBV27 to TRBJ1-5; D is unresolved. CDR3 length equals 15 residues. Germline-derived CDR1 and CDR2 are MNHEY and SMNVEV (reference sequence). V gave up 6 bases and J gave up 1 base, with 13 bases separating them. The CDR3 sequence: CASRRRAVSNQPQHF. The CDR3 DNA follows: TGTGCCAGCAGGCGGAGGGCAGTAAGCAATCAGCCCCAGCATTTT.

This clonotype was seen a few times. The rearrangement uses TRBV12-3 or TRBV12-4 and TRBJ1-2; D ambiguous. V was pared by 4 bases and J by 6 bases, with 12 bases between. The CDR3 sequence is 13 residues long. The CDR3 sequence is CASSSLGTHGYTF. DNA for the CDR3: TGTGCCAGCAGTTCGCTGGGAACTCATGGCTACACCTTC.

This clonotype has ten or more counts. V and J are TRBV20-1 and TRBJ2-5; D remains ambiguous. The CDR3 is made up of 12 amino acids. Looked up from germline, CDR1 is DFQATT and CDR2 is SNEGSKA (reference sequence). The V end was cut by 5 bases, the J end by 2 bases, with 9 bases between. The DNA for the CDR3 is TGCAGTGCTCCGGGCCGACAAGAGACCCAGTACTTC. This gives the protein CSAPGRQETQYF.

This clonotype was observed many times. This rearrangement joins TRBV20-1 to TRBJ2-7, with D possibly TRBD2 on 6 matching bases. The CDR3 length is 13 residues. The germline V gene encodes CDR1 DFQATT and CDR2 SNEGSKA (reference sequence). V lost 6 bases and J 3 bases, leaving 15 bases between the germline ends. The CDR3, as DNA: TGCAGTGCCGTGCGGGACGGAGGCTACGAGCAGTACTTC. Translated: CSAVRDGGYEQYF.

Ten or more counts support this clonotype. The rearrangement joins TRBV15 to TRBJ2-7; possible D gene TRBD1, 6 bases. The length of the CDR3 is 14 residues. Trimming took 3 bases from V and 1 from J, leaving 10 bases between them. Germline-derived CDR1 and CDR2 are LNHNV and YYDKDF (reference sequence). The CDR3 DNA sequence: TGTGCCACCAGCAGGGGGGCCGGGTCCTACGAGCAGTACTTC. Translated: CATSRGAGSYEQYF. Looking up the rest from reference TRBV15 and TRBJ2-7 gives the full variable domain: DAMVIQNPRYQVTQFGKPVTLSCSQTLNHNVMYWYQQKSSQAPKLLFHYYDKDFNNEADTPDNFQSRRPNTSFCFLDIRSPGLGDTAMYLCATSRGAGSYEQYFGPGTRLTVT.

The chain links TRBV5-1 to TRBJ1-1; 8 bases are shared with TRBD1. This CDR3 has 15 amino acids. With 4 bases clipped from V and 3 bases from J, the junction kept 8 bases outside the gene matches. Germline CDR1 and CDR2: SGHRS and YFSETQ. The CDR3 loop is CASSENRQGYTEAFF. Written as DNA, the CDR3 is TGCGCCAGCAGCGAAAACCGACAGGGGTACACTGAAGCTTTCTTT.

As concerns this clonotype: Compared with germline, one end of the junction differs, possibly owing to a read error. The V and J genes are TRBV4-1 and TRBJ2-3; no clear D. Looked up from germline, CDR1 is MGHRA and CDR2 is YSYEKL. This CDR3 contains 13 residues. The CDR3 spells CARSQLLTDTQYF. CDR3 nucleotides: TGCGCCAGGAGCCAACTCCTGACAGATACGCAGTATTTT.

This clonotype appeared a few times. The rearrangement uses TRBV18 and TRBJ2-3, with 7 bases matching TRBD1. After removal of 4 bases from V and 2 bases from J, the junction contained 3 bases not matched to a gene. The germline CDR1 and CDR2 sequences are KGHSH and LQKENI. The CDR3 is 14 amino acids. The CDR3 spells CASSRQGDTDTQYF. CDR3 coding DNA: TGTGCCAGCTCACGACAGGGAGACACAGATACGCAGTATTTT.

This clonotype was seen repeatedly, ten times or more. CDR3 protein: CASSQRSLGGEKLFF. As DNA, the CDR3 is TGCGCCAGCAGCCAAAGATCCCTAGGAGGTGAAAAACTGTTTTTT. The V call is TRBV4-1, the J call TRBJ1-4; D uncertain. CDR1 and CDR2 from the germline V gene are MGHRA and YSYEKL. The CDR3 sequence is 15 residues long. The germline V and J ends were trimmed by 2 bases and 7 bases, with 14 bases remaining between them.

This clonotype was seen ten or more times. The CDR3 region is CASSSGPTGRNEQFF. In DNA, the CDR3 is TGCGCCAGCAGCTCAGGACCCACGGGGAGGAATGAGCAGTTCTTC. This chain connects TRBV5-1 to TRBJ2-1; D is possibly TRBD2 (6 bases). The V gene's germline CDR1 is SGHRS and CDR2 YFSETQ. The CDR3 consists of 15 residues. V was cut by 3 bases and J by 7 bases, with 17 bases left in between.

In its sample, this clonotype was seen many times. V and J are TRBV7-2 and TRBJ2-7; no definite D call. Germline lookup yields CDR1 SGHTA and CDR2 FQGNSA. The CDR3 is 14 amino acids. The V and J ends lost 5 bases and 6 bases respectively, with 17 bases between them. The CDR3 DNA is TGTGCCAGCAGCCCGAGGTGGGGATTGGGCGAGCAGTACTTC. It is translated as CASSPRWGLGEQYF.

The chain combines TRBV27 with TRBJ1-1; 11 nucleotides align to TRBD1. Germline lookup yields CDR1 MNHEY and CDR2 SMNVEV (reference sequence). This CDR3 contains 17 residues. Trimming at V came to 1 base and at J to 0 bases, leaving 4 bases not matched to a gene. Written as DNA, the CDR3 is TGTGCCAGCAGTTTATGGGGGGACAGGGGGGTGAACACTGAAGCTTTCTTT. The encoded protein is CASSLWGDRGVNTEAFF.

The V call is TRBV19, the J call TRBJ1-6, with D uncertain. The V end was cut by 7 bases, the J end by 9 bases, with 10 bases between. Germline V gene sequence: CDR1 LNHDA, CDR2 SQIVND (reference sequence). The CDR3 runs 12 residues. Here the CDR3 reads CASKTLASPLHF. In nucleotides, the CDR3 is TGTGCCAGTAAAACCCTGGCTTCACCCCTCCACTTT. The whole variable domain, filled in from reference TRBV19 and TRBJ1-6, reads DGGITQSPKYLFRKEGQNVTLSCEQNLNHDAMYWYRQDPGQGLRLIYYSQIVNDFQKGDIAEGYSVSREKKESFPLTVTSAQKNPTAFYLCASKTLASPLHFGNGTRLTVT.

J is TRBJ2-5 and V is TRBV5-1, with D tentatively TRBD2 (5 bases). The CDR3 is made up of 16 amino acids. Germline V gene lookup returns CDR1 SGHRS and CDR2 YFSETQ. Trimming removed 5 bases at V and 5 bases at J, with 22 bases between. The CDR3 DNA sequence: TGCGCCAGCAGTCGCGGGCAGAGTATGCAAGGCGAGACCCAGTACTTC. This encodes CASSRGQSMQGETQYF.

There are many counts of this clonotype. The CDR3 DNA reads as TGTGCCAGCAGTTTAGCGGGGGGCGGAGAGACCCAGTACTTC. Protein product: CASSLAGGGETQYF. V is TRBV12-3 or TRBV12-4 and J is TRBJ2-5; D tentatively fits TRBD1 or TRBD2 (6 bases each). CDR3 size: 14 residues. The V gene lost 0 bases and the J gene lost 4 bases, with 9 bases spanning the gap.

This clonotype has at least ten counts. The chain is built from TRBV7-2 and TRBJ2-7; D remains ambiguous. The CDR3 has 14 amino acids. V lost 2 bases to trimming and J lost 0 bases, with 8 bases between them. Germline V gene sequence: CDR1 SGHTA, CDR2 FQGNSA. In DNA, the CDR3 is TGTGCCAGCAGCTTATCCCCATACTCCTACGAGCAGTACTTC. It codes for CASSLSPYSYEQYF.

V and J are TRBV24-1 and TRBJ2-2; perhaps TRBD1 as D (5 bases). Germline V gene lookup returns CDR1 KGHDR and CDR2 SFDVKD. Trimming stripped 2 bases from V and 2 bases from J, with 8 bases between. The CDR3 contains 15 residues. The CDR3 coding sequence is TGTGCCACCAGTGATTCTCAGGGAAACACCGGGGAGCTGTTTTTT. Residues: CATSDSQGNTGELFF.